This T cell receptor (beta chain) was found in a study of molecular identifiers for immune sequencing clone quantification. In this sample, this clonotype turned up a few times. What it binds is not known. Germline V gene data show CDR1 as DFQATT and CDR2 as SNEGSKA (reference sequence). With 0 bases clipped from V and 3 bases from J, the junction kept 7 bases outside the gene matches. The CDR3 totals 16 residues. For bulk TCR libraries, previously described methods and listed TCR primers were used. TCRdb ran MiXCR on the PCR reads and lists one entry per CDR3 protein. The sample has approximately 500,000 distinct CDR3 sequences; 20% to 25% are singletons. Regarding the study as a whole: Among effectors, clones above 20 RNA copies held over 99% of molecules; among naive cells, under 1%. For highly expanded clones, sizes could be underestimated when identical TCR molecules share a barcode.

Sorting captured naive CD8 T cells as CD8+CD4-CCR7+CD45RA+. This clonotype was obtained from a human donor in good health. Some libraries in this study had Jurkat cell RNA spiked in. V usage is TRBV20-1 and J usage is TRBJ2-7, with 11 bases lining up with TRBD2. Sequenced sample: naive CD8+ T cells from blood, with Jurkat cell RNA spiked in. Regarding subset: FACS-sorted CD8+CD4-CCR7+CD45RA+ naive T cells. CDR3 nucleotides: TGCAGTGCTAGAGATCGTGGGACTAGCGGAGACTACGAGCAGTACTTC. Translated, it gives CSARDRGTSGDYEQYF.